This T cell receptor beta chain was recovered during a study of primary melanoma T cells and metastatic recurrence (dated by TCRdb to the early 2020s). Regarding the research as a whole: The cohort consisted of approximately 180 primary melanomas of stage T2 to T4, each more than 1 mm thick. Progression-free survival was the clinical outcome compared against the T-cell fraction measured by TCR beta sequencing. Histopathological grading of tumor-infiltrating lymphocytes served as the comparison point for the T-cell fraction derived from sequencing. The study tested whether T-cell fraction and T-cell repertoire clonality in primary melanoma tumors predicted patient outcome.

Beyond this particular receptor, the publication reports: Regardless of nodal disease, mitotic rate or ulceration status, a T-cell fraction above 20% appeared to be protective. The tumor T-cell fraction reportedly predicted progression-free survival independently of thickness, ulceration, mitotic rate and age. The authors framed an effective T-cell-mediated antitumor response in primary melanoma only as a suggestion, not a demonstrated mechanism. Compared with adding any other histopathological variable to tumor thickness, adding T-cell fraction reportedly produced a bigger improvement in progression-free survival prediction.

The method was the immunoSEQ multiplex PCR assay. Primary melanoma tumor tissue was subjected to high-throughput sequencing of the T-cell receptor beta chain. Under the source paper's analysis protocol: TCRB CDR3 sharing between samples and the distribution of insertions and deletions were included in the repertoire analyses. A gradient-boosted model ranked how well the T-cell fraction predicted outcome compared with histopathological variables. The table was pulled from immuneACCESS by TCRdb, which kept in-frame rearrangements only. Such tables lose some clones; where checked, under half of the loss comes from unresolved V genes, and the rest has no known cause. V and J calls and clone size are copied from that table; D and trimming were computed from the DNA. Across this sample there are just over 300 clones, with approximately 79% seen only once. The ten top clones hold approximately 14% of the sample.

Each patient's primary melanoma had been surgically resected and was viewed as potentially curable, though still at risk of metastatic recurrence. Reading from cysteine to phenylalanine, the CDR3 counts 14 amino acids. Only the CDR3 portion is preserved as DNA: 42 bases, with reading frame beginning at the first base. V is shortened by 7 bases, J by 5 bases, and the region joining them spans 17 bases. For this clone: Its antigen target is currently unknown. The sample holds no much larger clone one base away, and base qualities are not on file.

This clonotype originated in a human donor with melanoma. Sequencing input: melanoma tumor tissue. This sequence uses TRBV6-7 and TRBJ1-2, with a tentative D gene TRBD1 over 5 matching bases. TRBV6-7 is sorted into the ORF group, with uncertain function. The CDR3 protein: CASTPAQGWYGYTF. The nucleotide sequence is TGTGCCAGCACTCCGGCCCAGGGTTGGTATGGCTACACCTTC.